A selection of T cell receptor beta chains follows, all from one sample in a study of cytomegalovirus exposure and HLA in healthy donors. Profiling relied on immunoSEQ multiplex PCR, and the TCRdb table lists in-frame clones only, not all of them. The sample includes fewer than 250,000 clones, about four fifths of them seen just once. The specimen sequenced was PBMCs. The receptor set was obtained from a man aged 25-45 years in good health and CMV-seronegative. The CDR3 runs from the conserved cysteine through the conserved F or W. A D gene is named only where the DNA matches it firmly. Size is stated for part of the rows, as once, few or many counts, or as a class when the clone is expanded.

clone size	J gene	D gene	V gene	CDR3 protein	CDR3 DNA
few	TRBJ1-3	NA	TRBV9	CASSVGAPKISGNTIYF	TGTGCCAGCAGCGTAGGGGCACCAAAAATTTCTGGAAACACCATATATTTT
NA	TRBJ1-2	NA	TRBV4-1	CASSQDNRPDYGYTF	TGCGCCAGCAGCCAAGATAACAGGCCGGACTATGGCTACACCTTC
NA	TRBJ2-5	NA	TRBV11-2	CASSRRGAAETQYF	TGTGCCAGCAGCCGCCGGGGGGCGGCAGAGACCCAGTACTTC
NA	TRBJ2-7	TRBD1	TRBV6-1	CASNSPGQHYEQYF	TGTGCCAGCAACTCCCCGGGACAGCACTACGAGCAGTACTTC
NA	TRBJ1-1	TRBD1	TRBV9	CASSVAGQGLGRAFF	TGTGCCAGCAGCGTAGCCGGACAGGGGCTCGGACGAGCTTTCTTT
NA	TRBJ1-2	TRBD1	TRBV11-2	CASSLFDRGNGYTF	TGTGCCAGCAGCTTATTCGACAGGGGGAATGGCTACACCTTC
once	TRBJ2-5	TRBD2	TRBV29-1	CSVAPGGAETQYF	TGCAGCGTTGCTCCGGGGGGGGCGGAGACCCAGTACTTC
NA	TRBJ2-1	TRBD1	TRBV5-1	CASSLGQGANEQFF	TGCGCCAGCAGCTTGGGGCAGGGGGCTAATGAGCAGTTCTTC
NA	TRBJ2-3	NA	TRBV27	CASSRFGRTDTQYF	TGTGCCAGCAGTAGATTCGGTCGCACAGATACGCAGTATTTT
NA	TRBJ1-4	TRBD1	TRBV27	CASSLGQGRNEKLFF	TGTGCCAGCAGTCTTGGACAGGGCCGTAATGAAAAACTGTTTTTT
NA	TRBJ1-1	TRBD1	TRBV6-5	CASRNRGRTNTEAFF	TGTGCCAGCAGGAACAGGGGCCGCACAAACACTGAAGCTTTCTTT
NA	TRBJ2-7	TRBD2	TRBV6-1	CASRGTSGYEQYF	TGTGCCAGCAGAGGGACTAGCGGCTACGAGCAGTACTTC
NA	TRBJ2-7	NA	TRBV18	CASSPIDRAYEQYF	TGTGCCAGCTCACCCATCGACAGAGCCTACGAGCAGTACTTC
NA	TRBJ2-5	NA	TRBV18	CASSLIAVQETQYF	TGTGCCAGCTCCCTCATCGCAGTCCAAGAGACCCAGTACTTC
NA	TRBJ2-7	NA	TRBV15	CATSTAGGRRAHEQYF	TGTGCCACCAGCACAGCCGGTGGGCGGCGGGCCCACGAGCAGTACTTC
NA	TRBJ1-6	NA	TRBV7-9	CASSAGLRGSNSPLHF	TGTGCCAGCAGCGCAGGACTCCGGGGTTCCAATTCACCCCTCCACTTT